This entry is about one T cell receptor (beta chain). Antigen: not known. The data originate from a study of shared clonotypes between healthy human individuals. Study-wide results and limits: Few donors limited the genetic and exposure-history diversity represented.

The protocol was immunoSEQ multiplex PCR, while the TCRdb copy is restricted to in-frame clones and leaves out a portion. The repertoire holds 1.5 million to 2.5 million clones, with about 95% as singletons. In the naive CD8 group, cells lacked CD45RO and were positively selected for CCR7, so terminally differentiated effector memory CD45RA+ cells were left out. V was pared by 2 bases and J by 4 bases, with 9 bases of the junction left unmatched. From germline, CDR1 is SGHDN and CDR2 FVKESK. The CDR3 is 16 amino acids. V gene TRBV14 combines with J gene TRBJ1-2; 8 bases match TRBD1. This clonotype was sampled from a man between 18 and 29 years old in good health. Sequencing was done on a sample of naive CD8+ T cells sorted from blood. The CDR3 here is CASSQTQGAPIYGYTF. The DNA of the CDR3 is TGTGCCAGCAGCCAAACCCAGGGGGCGCCGATCTATGGCTACACCTTC. The full variable domain, rest sourced from reference TRBV14 and TRBJ1-2, is EAGVTQFPSHSVIEKGQTVTLRCDPISGHDNLYWYRRVMGKEIKFLLHFVKESKQDESGMPNNRFLAERTGGTYSTLKVQPAELEDSGVYFCASSQTQGAPIYGYTFGSGTRLTVV.